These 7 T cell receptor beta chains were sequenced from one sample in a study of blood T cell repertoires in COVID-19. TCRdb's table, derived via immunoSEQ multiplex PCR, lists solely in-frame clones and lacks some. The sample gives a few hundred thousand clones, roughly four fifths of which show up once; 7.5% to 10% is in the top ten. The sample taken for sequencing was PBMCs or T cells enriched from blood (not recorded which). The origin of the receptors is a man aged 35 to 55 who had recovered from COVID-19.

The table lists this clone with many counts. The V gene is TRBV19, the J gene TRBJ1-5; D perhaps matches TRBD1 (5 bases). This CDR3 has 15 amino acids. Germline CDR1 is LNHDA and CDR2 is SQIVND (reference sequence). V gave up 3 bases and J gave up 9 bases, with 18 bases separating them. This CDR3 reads CASSIGGPGARPQHF. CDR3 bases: TGTGCCAGTAGTATCGGGGGTCCCGGCGCCCGGCCCCAGCATTTT.

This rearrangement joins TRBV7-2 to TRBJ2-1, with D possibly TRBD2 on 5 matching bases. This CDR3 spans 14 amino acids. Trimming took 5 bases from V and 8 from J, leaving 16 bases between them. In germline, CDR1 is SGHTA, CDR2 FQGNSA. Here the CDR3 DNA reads TGTGCCAGCAGCCCGAGCCCGACGAGGGATGAGCAGTTCTTC. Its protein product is CASSPSPTRDEQFF.

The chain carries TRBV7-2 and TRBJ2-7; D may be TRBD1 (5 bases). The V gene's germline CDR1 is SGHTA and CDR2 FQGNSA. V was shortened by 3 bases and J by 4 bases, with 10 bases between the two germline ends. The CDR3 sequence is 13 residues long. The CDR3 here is CASSFNQGYEQYF. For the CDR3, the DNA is TGTGCCAGCAGCTTTAATCAGGGTTACGAGCAGTACTTC.

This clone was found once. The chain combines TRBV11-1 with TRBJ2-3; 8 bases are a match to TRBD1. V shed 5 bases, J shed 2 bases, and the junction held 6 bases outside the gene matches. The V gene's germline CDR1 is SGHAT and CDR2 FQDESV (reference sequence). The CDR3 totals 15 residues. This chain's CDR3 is CASSPGQVYTDTQYF. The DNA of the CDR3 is TGTGCCAGCAGCCCGGGACAGGTCTACACAGATACGCAGTATTTT.

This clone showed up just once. The CDR3 is CASRSGTGDYGYTF. CDR3 nucleotides: TGTGCCAGCAGATCCGGGACAGGGGACTATGGCTACACCTTC. The chain recombines TRBV6-5 with TRBJ1-2; 10 bases align to TRBD1. Per the germline V gene, CDR1 is MNHEY and CDR2 is SVGAGI. The CDR3 extends over 14 amino acids. Trimming at V came to 6 bases and at J to 3 bases, leaving 4 bases not matched to a gene.

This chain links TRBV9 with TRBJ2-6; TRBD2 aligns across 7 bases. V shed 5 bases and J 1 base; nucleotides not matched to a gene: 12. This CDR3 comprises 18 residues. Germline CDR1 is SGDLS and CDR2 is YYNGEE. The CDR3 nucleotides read TGTGCCAGCAGTGTGACTAGCAGTAGAGTATCTGGGGCCAACGTCCTGACTTTC. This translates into CASSVTSSRVSGANVLTF.

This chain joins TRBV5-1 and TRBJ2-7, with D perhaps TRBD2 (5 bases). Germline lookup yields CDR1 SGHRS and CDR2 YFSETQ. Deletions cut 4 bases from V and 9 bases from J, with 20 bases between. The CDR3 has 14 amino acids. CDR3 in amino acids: CASSNPWTLTRQYF. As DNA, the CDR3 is TGCGCCAGCAGCAACCCGTGGACTTTGACCCGGCAGTACTTC.